The 26 T cell receptor beta chains below all came from one sample that was sequenced in a study of T cells in Graves' hyperthyroidism and ophthalmopathy. Researchers amplified the TCR beta CDR3 regions from RNA transcripts. TCR CDR3 underwent first-round RT-PCR with the HTBI primer set. Using its own MiXCR run on the multiplex PCR reads, TCRdb lists one record per CDR3 protein. There are fewer than 700,000 distinct CDR3 sequences in the sample; 15% to 20% occur only once, and 3.5% to 4% lies in the top ten. The sequenced sample consisted of blood. The receptors were gathered from a woman aged 25 to 39 with Graves' hyperthyroidism.

This clonotype was recorded many times. This chain connects TRBV27 to TRBJ2-7; TRBD2 aligns across 7 bases. Germline trimming cut 8 bases from V and 2 bases from J; bases unmatched to any gene: 12. Germline V lookup: CDR1 MNHEY, CDR2 SMNVEV (reference sequence). CDR3 length: 15 amino acids. This CDR3 reads CASYTVASGTYEQYF. The CDR3 region has the DNA TGTGCCAGCTATACTGTGGCTAGCGGCACCTACGAGCAGTACTTC.

As to this clonotype: This may stem from a read error, because a much larger clone lies one nucleotide away. This chain connects TRBV5-6 to TRBJ2-1; D is ambiguous. The length of the CDR3 is 14 residues. Looked up from germline, CDR1 is SGHDT and CDR2 is YYEEEE. The CDR3 is CASSSTQSYNGQFF. CDR3 sequence (DNA): TGTGCCAGCAGCTCTACACAGTCGTACAATGGGCAGTTCTTC.

The CDR3 protein is CASSIGRTPNEQFF. The CDR3, as DNA: TGTGCCAGTAGTATAGGACGGACACCCAATGAGCAGTTCTTC. The chain couples TRBV19 to TRBJ2-1; weak D call: TRBD1 (5 bases). The CDR3 totals 14 residues. The germline V gene encodes CDR1 LNHDA and CDR2 SQIVND (reference sequence). V shed 1 base and J shed 6 bases, with 10 bases lying between them.

This clonotype has a count of ten or more. The CDR3 DNA sequence: TGCAGTGCTAGGGCCGGAGGTGGCTACACCTTC. Protein: CSARAGGGYTF. The chain uses TRBV20-1 and TRBJ1-2; D ambiguous. CDR3 length: 11 amino acids. Germline assignment: CDR1 DFQATT and CDR2 SNEGSKA (reference sequence). Trimming removed 3 bases at V and 7 bases at J, with 9 bases between.

This clonotype was found a few times. This rearrangement joins TRBV29-1 to TRBJ1-1; a possible D gene is TRBD1 (5 bases). The germline gives CDR1 SQVTM, CDR2 ANQGSEA. V gave up 4 bases and J gave up 6 bases, with 18 bases separating them. The CDR3 loop spans 14 amino acids. The CDR3 region is CSVVGREKFAEAFF. The CDR3 region has the DNA TGCAGCGTTGTTGGCAGGGAGAAATTTGCTGAAGCTTTCTTT.

The CDR3 DNA sequence: TGTGCCACCAGCAGAGGAGGGACTAGCTCCGAGCAGTACTTC. This encodes CATSRGGTSSEQYF. The gene calls are TRBV15 and TRBJ2-7; 9 bases line up with TRBD2. This CDR3 is 14 amino acids long. After removal of 1 base from V and 6 bases from J, the junction contained 4 bases not matched to a gene. Germline V gene data show CDR1 as LNHNV and CDR2 as YYDKDF (reference sequence). The variable domain in full, with the rest retrieved from reference TRBV15 and TRBJ2-7, is DAMVIQNPRYQVTQFGKPVTLSCSQTLNHNVMYWYQQKSSQAPKLLFHYYDKDFNNEADTPDNFQSRRPNTSFCFLDIRSPGLGDTAMYLCATSRGGTSSEQYFGPGTRLTVT.

This clonotype was recorded only once. The rearrangement joins TRBV6-1 to TRBJ2-3, with D possibly being TRBD1 (7 bases). This CDR3 comprises 15 residues. The germline gives CDR1 MNHNS, CDR2 SASEGT. Trimming left V 8 bases short and J 5 bases short, with 20 bases between. The CDR3: CASRALQGREDTQYF. The CDR3 bases are TGTGCCAGCCGTGCTTTACAGGGGCGGGAAGATACGCAGTATTTT.

The CDR3 loop is CAWDDRGWGDYGYTF. As DNA, the CDR3 is TGTGCCTGGGACGACAGGGGGTGGGGGGACTATGGCTACACCTTC. The rearrangement uses TRBV30 and TRBJ1-2, with TRBD1 identical over 9 bases. CDR3 length: 15 amino acids. V was pared by 5 bases and J by 3 bases, with 10 bases of the junction left unmatched. Germline V gene lookup returns CDR1 GTSNPN and CDR2 SVGIG (reference sequence).

The chain joins TRBV28 to TRBJ1-2; D perhaps matches TRBD1 (5 bases). The CDR3 is 14 residues long. CDR1 and CDR2 from the germline V gene are MDHEN and SYDVKM. Trimming left V 2 bases short and J 8 bases short, with 15 bases between. CDR3 nucleotide sequence: TGTGCCAGCAGTTTAGGGGCGCAGTCGCGGGGCTACACCTTC. This gives the protein CASSLGAQSRGYTF.

At least ten counts were recorded for this clonotype. The chain uses TRBV18 and TRBJ2-1; 11 nucleotides agree with TRBD2. The CDR3 loop spans 14 amino acids. Germline assignment: CDR1 KGHSH and CDR2 LQKENI. J gave up 12 bases and V 3 bases, and 7 bases lay outside the gene matches. The CDR3 nucleotides are TGTGCCAGCTCACCCACTTTAGCGGGAGGGTTGCAGTTCTTC. Its translation is CASSPTLAGGLQFF.

The V gene is TRBV27, the J gene TRBJ1-2; 7 nucleotides match TRBD1. The CDR3 has 14 amino acids. V dropped 2 bases and J dropped 2; count of bases not matched to a gene: 2. The V gene's germline CDR1 is MNHEY and CDR2 SMNVEV (reference sequence). The CDR3 DNA is TGTGCCAGCAGTTTAAGGGGGCCCAACTATGGCTACACCTTC. Protein: CASSLRGPNYGYTF.

This CDR3 is CASSQDTGRAFF. CDR3 nucleotide sequence: TGCGCCAGCAGCCAAGACACAGGGAGAGCTTTCTTT. The chain uses TRBV4-1 and TRBJ1-1; D is possibly TRBD1 (6 bases). The ends were cut back, 0 bases at V and 10 bases at J, with 9 bases in the middle. Germline V gene data show CDR1 as MGHRA and CDR2 as YSYEKL. The CDR3 is 12 amino acids.

The gene calls are TRBV5-1 and TRBJ2-3; TRBD2 might be the D (5 bases). V was clipped by 5 bases and J by 0 bases, with 19 bases between them. CDR3 length equals 17 residues. Looked up from germline, CDR1 is SGHRS and CDR2 is YFSETQ. This chain's CDR3 is CASRFDLGAVSTDTQYF. The CDR3 DNA reads TGCGCCAGCAGGTTCGACTTGGGAGCGGTTAGCACAGATACGCAGTATTTT.

This clonotype was recorded only once. A single base separates this from a much larger clone, so it may be a read error. The rearrangement links TRBV7-2 to TRBJ2-2; D is possibly TRBD1 or TRBD2 (5 bases each). The CDR3 totals 16 residues. V gave up 5 bases and J gave up 2 bases, with 15 bases separating them. Germline values: CDR1 SGHTA, CDR2 FQGNSA. DNA of the CDR3: TGTGCCAGCAGCCTCGGGGCACTAACTAACACCGGGGAGCTGTTTTTT. Its translation: CASSLGALTNTGELFF. The full variable domain, completed using reference TRBV7-2 and TRBJ2-2, is GAGVSQSPSNKVTEKGKDVELRCDPISGHTALYWYRQSLGQGLEFLIYFQGNSAPDKSGLPSDRFSAERTGGSVSTLTIQRTQQEDSAVYLCASSLGALTNTGELFFGEGSRLTVL.

Many counts were recorded for this clonotype. V and J are TRBV27 and TRBJ2-7; weak D call: TRBD2 (6 bases). This CDR3 has 18 residues. V was clipped by 5 bases and J by 6 bases, with 29 bases between them. CDR1 and CDR2 from the germline V gene are MNHEY and SMNVEV (reference sequence). CDR3 DNA: TGTGCCAGCAGTACGTTGGCGTATACCGGGACTCCCGAAGTCGAGCAGTACTTC. Translation gives CASSTLAYTGTPEVEQYF.

This clonotype was seen many times. The V and J genes are TRBV11-2 and TRBJ2-1; 10 nucleotides match TRBD2. Trimming cost V 4 bases and J 5 bases; bases outside gene matches: 5. Germline CDR1 is SGHAT and CDR2 is FQNNGV. The CDR3 spans 15 residues. The CDR3 sequence: CASSSLAGVDNEQFF. In DNA form, the CDR3 reads TGTGCCAGCAGCTCCCTAGCGGGAGTGGACAATGAGCAGTTCTTC.

At least ten counts were recorded for this clonotype. The rearrangement links TRBV12-3 or TRBV12-4 to TRBJ2-3; TRBD2 matches at 8 bases. This CDR3 has 16 amino acids. With V trimmed by 6 bases and J by 6 bases, 14 bases remained unmatched. The CDR3, as DNA: TGTGCCAGCAGACCTGTCCCGGGACTAGGCAGTGATACGCAGTATTTT. The encoded protein is CASRPVPGLGSDTQYF.

This chain connects TRBV7-3 to TRBJ2-3; D gene ambiguous. CDR1 SGHTA and CDR2 FQGTGA come from the germline V gene. Trimming stripped 4 bases from V and 10 bases from J, with 18 bases between. This CDR3 comprises 14 residues. CDR3 sequence reads: CASSSTSTDQPQYF. The CDR3 DNA follows: TGTGCCAGCAGCTCCACCTCGACCGATCAGCCGCAGTATTTT.

This clonotype was observed at least ten times. The V call is TRBV2, the J call TRBJ2-3, with TRBD2 matching over 10 bases. The ends lost 7 bases at V and 5 bases at J; junction bases unmatched: 15. CDR3 length: 17 amino acids. Per germline, CDR1 SNHLY and CDR2 FYNNEI. CDR3 protein: CASTVPLAGVLGDTQYF. CDR3 DNA sequence: TGTGCCAGCACTGTCCCGCTAGCGGGAGTGCTTGGAGATACGCAGTATTTT.

This clonotype was detected ten times or more. V usage is TRBV28 and J usage is TRBJ2-1, with D maybe TRBD2 (5 bases). The V gene's germline CDR1 is MDHEN and CDR2 SYDVKM. V lost 3 bases to trimming and J lost 8 bases, with 17 bases between them. The CDR3 has 15 amino acids. The CDR3 coding sequence is TGTGCCAGCAGTTTTACCGGGATACAGATCGATGAGCAGTTCTTC. This gives the protein CASSFTGIQIDEQFF.

The chain employs TRBV5-8 and TRBJ2-1, with TRBD2 matching over 7 bases. CDR1 is SGHTS and CDR2 is YDEGEE in the germline V gene. The CDR3 covers 16 residues. Unmatched junction bases numbered 15, after V lost 5 bases and J lost 7 bases. CDR3 sequence: CASRRSSGTGRNEQFF. CDR3 nucleotides: TGTGCCAGCAGACGCTCTAGCGGAACCGGCAGGAATGAGCAGTTCTTC.

This clonotype was detected a few times. The rearrangement links TRBV5-1 to TRBJ2-7; D uncertain. The CDR3 spans 14 residues. Per germline, CDR1 SGHRS and CDR2 YFSETQ. V shed 2 bases and J shed 3 bases, with 12 bases lying between them. The CDR3 reads CASSFTLDGYEQYF. Here the CDR3 DNA reads TGCGCCAGCAGCTTCACTCTGGACGGCTACGAGCAGTACTTC.

In this sample, this clonotype turned up many times. The J gene is TRBJ2-1, the V gene TRBV7-8, with D possibly being TRBD2 (6 bases). V was shortened by 5 bases and J by 5 bases, with 16 bases between the two germline ends. There are 15 residues in the CDR3. CDR1 is SGHVS and CDR2 is FQNEAQ in the germline V gene. Here the CDR3 DNA reads TGTGCCAGCAGCCTAACTAGCTTTGTCAACAATGAGCAGTTCTTC. Translated: CASSLTSFVNNEQFF.

CDR3 in DNA: TGCAGTGCTAGATCATACAGGGCTAGTGAAGCTTTCTTT. It encodes CSARSYRASEAFF. The rearrangement links TRBV20-1 to TRBJ1-1, with D possibly being TRBD1 (6 bases). Germline lookup yields CDR1 DFQATT and CDR2 SNEGSKA (reference sequence). The length of the CDR3 is 13 residues. Trimming shortened V by 2 bases and J by 7 bases, and 14 bases separated the two germline ends.

This chain joins TRBV5-5 and TRBJ2-1, with 10 bases aligning to TRBD1. The length of the CDR3 is 17 residues. From germline, CDR1 is SGHKS and CDR2 YYEKEE (reference sequence). J gave up 6 bases and V 4 bases, and 13 bases lay outside the gene matches. The CDR3 is CASSPRRRGQGFNEQFF. CDR3 nucleotide sequence: TGTGCCAGCAGCCCCCGGAGGCGGGGACAGGGGTTCAATGAGCAGTTCTTC.

The chain joins TRBV30 to TRBJ2-7; D tentatively fits TRBD1 or TRBD2 (5 bases each). Germline V gives CDR1 GTSNPN, CDR2 SVGIG (reference sequence). The CDR3 runs 15 residues. Deletions cut 4 bases from V and 3 bases from J, with 19 bases between. The CDR3 protein is CAWTPMTRGGYEQYF. The CDR3 nucleotides read TGTGCCTGGACCCCTATGACACGGGGCGGCTACGAGCAGTACTTC. Complete variable domain (other parts from reference TRBV30 and TRBJ2-7): SQTIHQWPATLVQPVGSPLSLECTVEGTSNPNLYWYRQAAGRGLQLLFYSVGIGQISSEVPQNLSASRPQDRQFILSSKKLLLSDSGFYLCAWTPMTRGGYEQYFGPGTRLTVT.